This T cell receptor (beta chain) was sequenced for a study of shared clonotypes between healthy human individuals. The CDR3 length is 12 residues. The V segment lost 6 bases and the J segment 8 bases; nucleotides outside the gene matches: 6. The V gene's germline CDR1 is SGHVS and CDR2 FNYEAQ. Naive-designated CD8 cells lacked CD45RO, were positively enriched for CCR7, and omitted terminally differentiated effector memory CD45RA+ cells. Adult donors, all healthy and HIV-negative, had no recent acute infections or vaccinations. Libraries were prepared by immunoSEQ multiplex PCR; TCRdb keeps only in-frame clonotypes and omits some of them. The sample shows some 1,900,000 clones, about 94% of them seen only once. Notes on the study in general: Naive subsets generally exceeded memory subsets in estimated richness.

For this clone: Antigen specificity is unknown.

The gene calls are TRBV7-6 and TRBJ1-2, with 7 bases aligning to TRBD1. This sequence was found in a man between 18 and 35 years old in good health. The sequencing input was naive CD8+ T cells sorted from blood. For the CDR3, the DNA is TGTGCCAGCAGAACAGGGGCAAGAGGCTACACCTTC. It yields the protein CASRTGARGYTF.